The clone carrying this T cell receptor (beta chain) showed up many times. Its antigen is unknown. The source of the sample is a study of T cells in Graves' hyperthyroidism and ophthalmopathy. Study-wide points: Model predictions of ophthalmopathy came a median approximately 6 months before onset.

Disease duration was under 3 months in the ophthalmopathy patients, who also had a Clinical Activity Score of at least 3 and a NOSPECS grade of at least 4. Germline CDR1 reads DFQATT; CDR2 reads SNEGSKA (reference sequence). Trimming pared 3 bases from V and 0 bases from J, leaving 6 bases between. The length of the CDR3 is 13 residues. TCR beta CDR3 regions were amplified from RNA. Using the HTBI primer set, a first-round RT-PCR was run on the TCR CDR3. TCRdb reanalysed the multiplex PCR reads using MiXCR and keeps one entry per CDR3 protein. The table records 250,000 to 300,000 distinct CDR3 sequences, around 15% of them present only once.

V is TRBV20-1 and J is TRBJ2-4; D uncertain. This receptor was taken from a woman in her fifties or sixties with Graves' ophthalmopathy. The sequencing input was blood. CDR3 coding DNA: TGCAGTGCTAGCGAGCGAGCCAAAAACATTCAGTACTTC. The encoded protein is CSASERAKNIQYF.